This TCR beta chain was profiled in a study of T cells in tuberculosis. Study details: IGRA-negative adolescents, IGRA-positive adolescents with latent tuberculosis and adults with active tuberculosis formed this South African cohort.

Comment on this clone: The antigen is not known.

The method was immunoSEQ multiplex PCR; TCRdb's version includes in-frame clones alone and lacks a portion of them. The data show 40,000 to 45,000 clones, roughly 94% seen once. Broader study findings: Selection depended on which cryopreserved specimens were available. Active tuberculosis alpha repertoires lay closer to GMM-specific TCRs than controls'.

J was trimmed by 8 bases and V by 5 bases; bases with no gene match: 5. The CDR3 is made up of 13 amino acids. The germline V gene has CDR1 MGHDK and CDR2 SYGVNS. Tuberculin skin test and IGRA determined adolescents' latent tuberculosis status at entry. What was sequenced was PBMCs. The J gene is TRBJ2-1, the V gene TRBV25-1, with 8 nucleotides matching TRBD1. This TCR was recovered from a donor between 5 and 29 years old with latent tuberculosis or without tuberculosis infection. Some clones in this sample may be carry-over from other donors' samples. CDR3 in DNA: TGTGCCAGCAGTCGGGACAGGACGCATGAGCAGTTCTTC. It codes for CASSRDRTHEQFF. The whole variable domain, remainder taken from reference TRBV25-1 and TRBJ2-1, is EADIYQTPRYLVIGTGKKITLECSQTMGHDKMYWYQQDPGMELHLIHYSYGVNSTEKGDLSSESTVSRIRTEHFPLTLESARPSHTSQYLCASSRDRTHEQFFGPGTRLTVL.